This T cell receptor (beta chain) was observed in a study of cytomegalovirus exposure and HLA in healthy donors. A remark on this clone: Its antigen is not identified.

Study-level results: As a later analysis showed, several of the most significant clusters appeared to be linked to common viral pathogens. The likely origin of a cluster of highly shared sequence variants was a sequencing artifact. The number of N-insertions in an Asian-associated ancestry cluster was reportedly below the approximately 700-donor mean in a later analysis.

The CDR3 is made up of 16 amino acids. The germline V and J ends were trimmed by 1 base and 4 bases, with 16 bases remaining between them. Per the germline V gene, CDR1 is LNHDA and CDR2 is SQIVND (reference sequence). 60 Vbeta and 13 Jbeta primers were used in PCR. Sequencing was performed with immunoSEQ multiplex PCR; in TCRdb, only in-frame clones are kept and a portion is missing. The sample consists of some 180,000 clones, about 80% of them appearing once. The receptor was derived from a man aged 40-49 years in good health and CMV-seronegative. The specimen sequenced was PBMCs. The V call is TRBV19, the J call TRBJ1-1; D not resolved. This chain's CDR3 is CASSIGFTLGSTEAFF. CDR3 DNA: TGTGCCAGTAGTATAGGGTTCACCCTGGGGAGCACTGAAGCTTTCTTT.